The source of this T cell receptor beta chain is a study of T cell repertoires in cytomegalovirus infection. Study results and caveats: Based on cumulative public TCR beta family frequency, carriers of CMV plus the relevant HLA were identified.

TCRdb recomputed calls from the reads with MiXCR, one row per CDR3 protein. Of about 440,000 distinct CDR3 sequences listed, approximately 30% are singletons. This clonotype has more than one count but fewer than ten. What it binds is not known. V was clipped by 4 bases and J by 4 bases, with 20 bases between them. Germline V gene lookup returns CDR1 SGHTS and CDR2 YDEGEE. This CDR3 region has 16 residues. The chain joins TRBV5-8 to TRBJ1-2; D gene unclear. The receptor's source is a human donor in good health (CMV status not recorded). Some clones in this sample may be carry-over from other donors' samples. The sample consisted of PBMCs. The CDR3 is CASSPPNMAGIYGYTF. The CDR3 coding sequence is TGTGCCAGCAGCCCACCCAATATGGCGGGAATCTATGGCTACACCTTC.